The source of this TCR beta chain is a study of blood T cells in healthy people across ages. The CDR3 is 14 residues long. Germline CDR1 SGHTA, CDR2 FQGNSA. J was trimmed by 4 bases and V by 1 base; bases with no gene match: 2. Study observations and caveats: No one knew whether donors had CMV, which possibly confounded expanded clonotype changes.

Comments on this clonotype: Its antigen remains unknown. A single base separates this from a much larger clone, so it may be a read error.

Each sample used at least 6.5 million PBMCs. For the second PCR, which ran for roughly 7 to 11 cycles, a sample-barcoded 5' primer and a J-beta primer mix were used. TCRdb fed the 5' RACE reads into MiXCR, producing one record per CDR3 protein. The sample holds approximately 730,000 distinct CDR3 sequences, about 48% seen once. This rearrangement joins TRBV7-2 to TRBJ1-2, with 8 bases matching TRBD1. This clonotype was obtained from an elderly man in good health. The material sequenced was blood. The CDR3 nucleotides are TGTGCCAGCAGCTTAGGACAGGGGATCTATGGCTACACCTTC. It codes for CASSLGQGIYGYTF.